The clone carrying this T cell receptor (beta chain) was observed at least ten times. What it recognizes is unknown. Germline V gene lookup returns CDR1 DFQATT and CDR2 SNEGSKA (reference sequence). The CDR3 extends over 16 amino acids. With 3 bases removed from V and 1 base from J, the gap between germline ends came to 18 bases. This record belongs to a study of metastatic and nonmetastatic thyroid tumors. The wider study: It was across blood and tumor or nodule tissue from malignant and benign thyroid patients that repertoires were compared.

Study findings and constraints: Benign nodules were reported to have significantly lower TCR beta diversity than malignant thyroid tumors, in blood and tumor.

Thyroid surgery took place with no prior treatment in any patient. The authors' processing: In papillary thyroid cancer, a distant-metastasis classifier was built using CDR3 differences across clinicopathological groups. TCRdb redid the clone calls on the PCR reads using MiXCR. TCRdb assigned the V and J calls; the authors' analysis was not used. The data contain tens of thousands of clones, approximately 29% of them singletons. Sequences were obtained from blood. V gene TRBV20-1 combines with J gene TRBJ2-5; D remains ambiguous. The sequence was collected from a female donor with papillary thyroid cancer or a benign thyroid nodule (not recorded which). Some clones in this sample may be carry-over from other donors' samples. The CDR3 region has the DNA TGCAGTGCTAGGGCAATGACACGCAAGCTCCAAGAGACCCAGTACTTC. Amino acids: CSARAMTRKLQETQYF.